This entry lists 24 T cell receptor beta chains sequenced from one sample in a study of OX40 agonist ivuxolimab in advanced cancers. Some clones are missing from TCRdb's copy, which holds only in-frame ones; the method was immunoSEQ multiplex PCR. The repertoire holds more than 11,000 clones, about 78% seen once, with 16% in the top ten. This material consisted of CD4+ or CD8+ T cells sorted from blood, taken in a trial of the OX40 agonist ivuxolimab. These receptor sequences come from an adult with an advanced solid tumor such as melanoma, head and neck, liver or kidney cancer.

The rearrangement uses TRBV29-1 and TRBJ1-1; TRBD1 matches at 8 bases. CDR1 is SQVTM, CDR2 ANQGSEA, per germline. This CDR3 comprises 13 residues. The V gene end was trimmed by 6 bases and the J gene end by 3 bases; junction bases not matched to a gene: 6. CDR3 sequence reads: CSVRTGRDTEAFF. The CDR3 region has the DNA TGCAGCGTCCGGACAGGGCGGGACACTGAAGCTTTCTTT.

The CDR3 loop is CALQGTGELFF. The CDR3 DNA follows: TGTGCCTTGCAGGGGACCGGGGAGCTGTTTTTT. The chain recombines TRBV30 with TRBJ2-2; maybe TRBD1 (6 bases). Trimming left V 7 bases short and J 5 bases short, with 8 bases between. The CDR3 spans 11 residues. Germline-derived CDR1 and CDR2 are GTSNPN and SVGIG (reference sequence).

The rearrangement uses TRBV29-1 and TRBJ2-5; 8 bases are shared with TRBD2. Germline V lookup: CDR1 SQVTM, CDR2 ANQGSEA. CDR3 length: 14 residues. Trimming removed 4 bases from V and 5 bases from J; junction bases left unmatched: 9. The CDR3 spells CSVVQRGPPETQYF. The CDR3 nucleotides read TGCAGCGTTGTCCAGCGGGGGCCACCGGAGACCCAGTACTTC.

The chain employs TRBV27 and TRBJ1-2; TRBD1 matches 8 bases. The germline gives CDR1 MNHEY, CDR2 SMNVEV (reference sequence). The CDR3 extends over 15 amino acids. J gave up 2 bases and V 7 bases, and 9 bases lay outside the gene matches. This chain's CDR3 is CASTLRQGFNYGYTF. The CDR3 nucleotides are TGTGCCAGCACCTTGAGACAGGGGTTCAACTATGGCTACACCTTC.

J is TRBJ1-5 and V is TRBV18; TRBD1 aligns across 9 bases. The trim removed 3 bases at V and 4 bases at J, leaving 10 bases unmatched. This CDR3 spans 17 amino acids. Germline CDR1 and CDR2: KGHSH and LQKENI. For the CDR3, the DNA is TGTGCCAGCTCACCTCCCCGGTCGGGACAGGGTAATCAGCCCCAGCATTTT. Its translation is CASSPPRSGQGNQPQHF.

V gene TRBV7-9 combines with J gene TRBJ2-5; perhaps TRBD2 as D (5 bases). The germline V gene encodes CDR1 SEHNR and CDR2 FQNEAQ (reference sequence). Deletions cut 5 bases from V and 5 bases from J, with 12 bases between. There are 13 residues in the CDR3. Here the CDR3 reads CASSTTGLETQYF. CDR3 nucleotides: TGTGCCAGCAGCACAACGGGGTTGGAGACCCAGTACTTC.

The chain uses TRBV11-2 and TRBJ2-3; D is perhaps TRBD2 (5 bases). Germline V lookup: CDR1 SGHAT, CDR2 FQNNGV. Trimming took off 11 bases at V and 10 bases at J, with 22 bases between the two ends. This CDR3 is 13 amino acids long. CDR3 amino acids: CAGNLRGFGAQYF. For the CDR3, the DNA is TGTGCCGGAAATCTCCGCGGGTTTGGAGCGCAGTATTTT.

This chain joins TRBV11-2 and TRBJ2-7; D uncertain. CDR1 is SGHAT and CDR2 is FQNNGV in the germline V gene. Trimming took 4 bases from V and 7 from J, leaving 20 bases between them. The CDR3 has 15 amino acids. The CDR3, as DNA: TGTGCCAGCAGCTCTGGTTGGGCACCAGGTTCGGAGCAGTACTTC. Encoded protein: CASSSGWAPGSEQYF.

This rearrangement joins TRBV4-3 to TRBJ2-1, with D perhaps TRBD1 or TRBD2 (6 bases each). CDR1 and CDR2 from the germline V gene are LGHNA and YSLEER. The CDR3 length is 16 residues. Trimming took off 3 bases at V and 7 bases at J, with 19 bases between the two ends. CDR3 region: CASSQDIGGPGNEQFF. CDR3 in DNA: TGCGCCAGCAGCCAGGACATCGGGGGCCCCGGTAATGAGCAGTTCTTC.

This chain connects TRBV6-5 to TRBJ1-3; D is undetermined. This CDR3 contains 15 residues. The V and J ends lost 4 bases and 1 base respectively, with 11 bases between them. Germline CDR1 is MNHEY and CDR2 is SVGAGI. CDR3 coding DNA: TGTGCCAGCAGTTCGCACGGTTCATCTGGAAACACCATATATTTT. Encoded protein: CASSSHGSSGNTIYF.

By share, this clone counts as medium-sized. The V gene is TRBV5-6, the J gene TRBJ1-4; D unclear. V was shortened by 4 bases and J by 0 bases, with 7 bases between the two germline ends. Germline V gene lookup returns CDR1 SGHDT and CDR2 YYEEEE. There are 14 residues in the CDR3. This CDR3 is CASSPIATNEKLFF. In DNA, the CDR3 is TGTGCCAGCAGCCCCATAGCAACTAATGAAAAACTGTTTTTT.

The chain combines TRBV5-1 with TRBJ2-3, with D perhaps given as TRBD1 or TRBD2 (5 bases each). The germline CDR1 and CDR2 sequences are SGHRS and YFSETQ. V was cut by 5 bases and J by 6 bases, with 19 bases left in between. CDR3 size: 15 residues. The CDR3 reads CASRSGTYIFDTQYF. Written as DNA, the CDR3 is TGCGCCAGCAGGTCCGGGACGTACATATTTGATACGCAGTATTTT.

The rearrangement uses TRBV4-3 and TRBJ2-2; TRBD2 is a possible D gene (6 bases). The germline V gene has CDR1 LGHNA and CDR2 YSLEER. V lost 0 bases, J lost 6 bases, and 11 bases lay in between. CDR3 length equals 15 residues. CDR3 residues: CASSQEAGGPGELFF. The DNA for the CDR3 is TGCGCCAGCAGCCAAGAAGCCGGGGGACCCGGGGAGCTGTTTTTT.

This chain joins TRBV9 and TRBJ2-5; no clear D gene. The CDR3 totals 14 residues. Germline V gene lookup returns CDR1 SGDLS and CDR2 YYNGEE. Trimming took 3 bases from V and 1 from J, leaving 10 bases between them. CDR3: CASSGRQSQETQYF. CDR3 nucleotide sequence: TGTGCCAGCAGCGGCAGGCAAAGCCAAGAGACCCAGTACTTC.

The CDR3 sequence is CASSPNDRGLSNQPQHF. The CDR3 coding sequence is TGTGCCAGCAGCCCCAATGACAGGGGGCTAAGCAATCAGCCCCAGCATTTT. This sequence joins TRBV7-8 and TRBJ1-5, with 10 bases lining up with TRBD1. From germline, CDR1 is SGHVS and CDR2 FQNEAQ. The CDR3 loop spans 17 amino acids. Trimming cost V 5 bases and J 1 base; bases outside gene matches: 8.

J is TRBJ1-1 and V is TRBV19; 7 nucleotides line up with TRBD1. Germline lookup yields CDR1 LNHDA and CDR2 SQIVND (reference sequence). This CDR3 is built from 15 residues. V lost 6 bases to trimming and J lost 3 bases; unmatched junction nucleotides: 10. CDR3 loop: CASSAYRGTDTEAFF. The CDR3 region has the DNA TGTGCCAGTAGCGCCTACAGGGGAACGGACACTGAAGCTTTCTTT.

The chain uses TRBV15 and TRBJ1-2, with 9 bases that match TRBD1. Germline V lookup: CDR1 LNHNV, CDR2 YYDKDF (reference sequence). This CDR3 region has 14 residues. The V gene end was trimmed by 8 bases and the J gene end by 4 bases; junction bases not matched to a gene: 8. The CDR3 region has the DNA TGTGCCACCGGGACAGGGAACGAGGCCTATGGCTACACCTTC. It specifies CATGTGNEAYGYTF.

V gene TRBV11-2 combines with J gene TRBJ2-7; tentative D call: TRBD1 (6 bases). CDR3 size: 15 residues. CDR1 and CDR2 from the germline V gene are SGHAT and FQNNGV. V was shortened by 5 bases and J by 4 bases, with 18 bases between the two germline ends. The DNA of the CDR3 is TGTGCCAGCAGCCCCCGGGACATTTCGCCTTACGAGCAGTACTTC. It yields the protein CASSPRDISPYEQYF.

In this sample, this clone is medium-sized. V gene TRBV21-1 combines with J gene TRBJ2-5; the table gives TRBD2 as D, unverified against the DNA. TRBV21-1 represents a pseudogene. The CDR3 length is 16 residues. The CDR3 sequence is CASSKTSGGAGETQYF. CDR3 sequence (DNA): TGTGCCAGCAGCAAGACTAGCGGGGGGGCTGGGGAGACCCAGTACTTC.

The CDR3 protein is CASSPGGGQGDTQYF. In nucleotides, the CDR3 is TGCGCCAGCAGCCCCGGGGGGGGGCAAGGAGATACGCAGTATTTT. The rearrangement links TRBV4-3 to TRBJ2-3, with 8 bases fitting TRBD2. V dropped 4 bases and J dropped 5; count of bases not matched to a gene: 8. Per the germline V gene, CDR1 is LGHNA and CDR2 is YSLEER. This CDR3 is 15 amino acids long.

The rearrangement joins TRBV7-9 to TRBJ2-1, with D possibly being TRBD2 (6 bases). CDR3 length: 13 amino acids. V was trimmed by 5 bases and J by 9 bases, leaving 14 bases between them. Looked up from germline, CDR1 is SEHNR and CDR2 is FQNEAQ (reference sequence). DNA for the CDR3: TGTGCCAGCAGCCCCCGCTGGGGAGGTGAGCAGTTCTTC. It translates to CASSPRWGGEQFF.

The chain links TRBV2 to TRBJ2-7; TRBD2 matches at 8 bases. This CDR3 has 14 residues. Germline trimming cut 6 bases from V and 4 bases from J; bases unmatched to any gene: 8. Per the germline V gene, CDR1 is SNHLY and CDR2 is FYNNEI. CDR3 sequence: CASRPGLVSYEQYF. The CDR3 DNA is TGTGCCAGCAGACCGGGACTAGTTTCTTACGAGCAGTACTTC.

The genes are TRBV9 and TRBJ1-2; no clear D gene. This CDR3 spans 15 amino acids. Germline V gene lookup returns CDR1 SGDLS and CDR2 YYNGEE. V was cut by 6 bases and J by 0 bases, with 15 bases left in between. The CDR3 DNA is TGTGCCAGCACCACGTCGTCGGGGTCTAACTATGGCTACACCTTC. Protein: CASTTSSGSNYGYTF.

As DNA, the CDR3 is TGTGCCAGCAGCCGAGACAGGGTCACTGAAGCTTTCTTT. Its translation: CASSRDRVTEAFF. The chain links TRBV28 to TRBJ1-1, with TRBD1 matching 7 bases. This CDR3 is 13 amino acids long. Germline CDR1 and CDR2: MDHEN and SYDVKM. V lost 6 bases and J lost 4; bases outside the gene matches: 5. The whole variable domain, filled in from reference TRBV28 and TRBJ1-1, reads DVKVTQSSRYLVKRTGEKVFLECVQDMDHENMFWYRQDPGLGLRLIYFSYDVKMKEKGDIPEGYSVSREKKERFSLILESASTNQTSMYLCASSRDRVTEAFFGQGTRLTVV.